This T cell receptor (beta chain) was sequenced during a study of T cell responses to AZD1222 COVID-19 vaccine (dated by TCRdb to the early 2020s). With respect to the entire study: A total of under 250 trial participants underwent TCR sequencing, of whom 207 had received two doses of AZD1222 and around 25 had received two doses of the MenACWY control vaccine. Trial participants were enrolled by age into subgroups of 18-55, 56-69 and 70-plus years, and roughly 150, 30 and 60 TCR-sequenced participants, respectively, were included in these subgroups. What the authors observed across the whole study: Nearly half of unique spike-specific TCRs reportedly recognized epitopes outside regions mutated in the B.1.351 and B.1.1.7 variants. Conclusions about previously exposed vaccinees are limited because only a handful of AZD1222 recipients were SARS-CoV-2 seropositive at baseline. The whole spike protein was spanned by vaccine-associated CD4 TCRs, and dominant responses were seen in regions 160-218 and 743-854. In the small 56-69-year group, the increase in depth fell short of significance, most likely because of low power. Most participants were white British and females outnumbered males, and the authors suggested that clonal diversity may have been underestimated. Because no day 14 peak-response samples were available, repertoires were characterized only after the peak T cell response. After two AZD1222 doses, spike-specific TCR breadth and depth were significantly higher than at day 0 and than in MenACWY recipients.

The CDR3 regions of human TCRbeta chains were analyzed by immunosequencing. As for the original processing: TCRs in the repertoires were compared against a reference library of SARS-CoV-2-specific TCRs that had been generated with the MIRA antigen-specificity platform. Breadth was defined as the fraction of unique TCRs that were SARS-CoV-2-associated. Depth was defined as the fraction of total T cells that were SARS-CoV-2-associated. Using the MIRA data, every spike-specific TCR was mapped to the spike region that the TCR reacted to and assigned to either a CD4 or a CD8 class. Log10-transformed breadth and depth values were compared by one-way ANOVA with Sidak's multiple comparisons tests. Held by TCRdb, this immuneACCESS table contains in-frame sequences only and omits some clones. Under half of the omission traces to an unresolved V gene where checked; the cause of the rest is unknown. D and trimming were read from the DNA, whereas the V and J calls and clone size are those reported in that table. A total of more than 55,000 clones appear in this sample, about three quarters of them only once. Over 3% of the sample is held by the ten biggest clonotypes.

A note on this clone: Its antigen is unknown. Base qualities were left out, and no much larger clone turns up one base away.

Trimming leaves V shorter by 3 bases and J shorter by 2 bases, with the junction holding 1 base beyond the gene matches. The CDR3 measures 15 amino acids from cysteine to phenylalanine. Only CDR3 DNA is held: 45 bases, read in frame from base 1. From a lookup of the germline V gene, CDR1 and CDR2 are SGHTA and FQGNSA. According to the study, the label for this sample's time point signals: about 28 days (+/-7) after the second vaccine dose. AZD1222 recipients given second doses at about 4 weeks or at about 12 weeks were pooled, since spike-specific TCR depth and breadth were not found to differ between the two schedules. Vaccinee samples came from UK trials COV001 and COV002, including a single-blind randomized controlled phase 2/3 trial of AZD1222 (ChAdOx1 nCoV-19) in healthy adults. For TCRbeta chain sequencing, PBMC samples from trial participants were taken at day 0 and at day 28 after the second dose.

The TCR comes from an adult who received the AZD1222 COVID-19 vaccine. The sequence joins TRBV7-2 to TRBJ2-1; 10 bases in the junction line up with TRBD1. Specimen: peripheral blood, collected 28 days after the second AZD1222 dose. The CDR3 protein sequence reads: CASSLGQGPYNEQFF. The DNA reads as follows: TGTGCCAGCAGCTTGGGACAGGGGCCCTACAATGAGCAGTTCTTC.